These 32 T cell receptor beta chains came from one sample sequenced in a study of cytomegalovirus exposure and HLA in healthy donors. In the PCR, 60 Vbeta and 13 Jbeta primers were used. The assay was immunoSEQ multiplex PCR, and TCRdb's table has in-frame clones only and misses some. This sample has around 88,000 clones; about four fifths occur once, and the top ten carry about 4%. The specimen sequenced was PBMCs. The receptors shown here come from a woman aged 40 to 50 in good health and CMV-seropositive.

The rearrangement uses TRBV9 and TRBJ2-1, with 10 positions matching TRBD2. The V gene's germline CDR1 is SGDLS and CDR2 YYNGEE. The CDR3 runs to 16 residues. Unmatched junction bases numbered 6, after V lost 5 bases and J lost 1 base. The CDR3 bases are TGTGCCAGCAGTTCTAGCGGGAGTCCTTCCTACAATGAGCAGTTCTTC. It encodes CASSSSGSPSYNEQFF.

In its sample, this clone was seen a few times. The genes are TRBV30 and TRBJ2-2; 9 nucleotides align to TRBD2. V lost 3 bases, J lost 7 bases, and 24 bases stayed unmatched. The CDR3 runs 20 residues. Germline lookup yields CDR1 GTSNPN and CDR2 SVGIG (reference sequence). The CDR3 protein is CAWRALRSGSGRYFIGELFF. DNA of the CDR3: TGTGCCTGGAGGGCCCTCCGTTCGGGTAGCGGGAGATATTTCATCGGGGAGCTGTTTTTT. Looking up the rest from reference TRBV30 and TRBJ2-2 gives the full variable domain: SQTIHQWPATLVQPVGSPLSLECTVEGTSNPNLYWYRQAAGRGLQLLFYSVGIGQISSEVPQNLSASRPQDRQFILSSKKLLLSDSGFYLCAWRALRSGSGRYFIGELFFGEGSRLTVL.

In its sample, this clone was seen once. The chain joins TRBV18 to TRBJ2-2; D perhaps matches TRBD1 (5 bases). The CDR3 runs 16 residues. V lost 5 bases and J lost 2, with 15 bases in between. The V gene's germline CDR1 is KGHSH and CDR2 LQKENI. The DNA of the CDR3 is TGTGCCAGCTCAACGAGACAGATGGATAACACCGGGGAGCTGTTTTTT. Encoded protein: CASSTRQMDNTGELFF. The whole variable domain, remainder taken from reference TRBV18 and TRBJ2-2, is NAGVMQNPRHLVRRRGQEARLRCSPMKGHSHVYWYRQLPEEGLKFMVYLQKENIIDESGMPKERFSAEFPKEGPSILRIQQVVRGDSAAYFCASSTRQMDNTGELFFGEGSRLTVL.

This clone was seen a few times. The V and J genes are TRBV11-2 and TRBJ2-1; 10 bases align to TRBD2. Trimming took 5 bases from V and 6 from J; bases not matched to a gene: 7. The CDR3 has 15 amino acids. CDR1 and CDR2 (germline): SGHAT, FQNNGV. The CDR3 sequence: CASSGSAGGPNEQFF. The DNA for the CDR3 is TGTGCCAGCAGCGGTTCAGCGGGAGGGCCCAATGAGCAGTTCTTC. The complete variable domain, with remaining parts taken from reference TRBV11-2 and TRBJ2-1, reads EAGVAQSPRYKIIEKRQSVAFWCNPISGHATLYWYQQILGQGPKLLIQFQNNGVVDDSQLPKDRFSAERLKGVDSTLKIQPAKLEDSAVYLCASSGSAGGPNEQFFGPGTRLTVL.

This chain joins TRBV29-1 and TRBJ1-1; possibly TRBD1 for D (5 bases). V lost 4 bases to trimming and J lost 5 bases, with 17 bases between them. From germline, CDR1 is SQVTM and CDR2 ANQGSEA. The CDR3 loop spans 14 amino acids. CDR3 coding DNA: TGCAGCGTTGCCCCCTCGGACACCAAGACTGAAGCTTTCTTT. Protein: CSVAPSDTKTEAFF.

This clone has more than one count but fewer than ten. The J gene is TRBJ2-7, the V gene TRBV7-6; D is perhaps TRBD2 (5 bases). The germline V and J ends were trimmed by 4 bases and 6 bases, with 16 bases remaining between them. Germline V gene lookup returns CDR1 SGHVS and CDR2 FNYEAQ. CDR3 length: 14 residues. CDR3 region: CASSSEIREGEQYF. CDR3 sequence (DNA): TGTGCCAGCAGCTCCGAGATCCGGGAAGGCGAGCAGTACTTC.

V gene TRBV5-1 combines with J gene TRBJ2-5; 8 nucleotides line up with TRBD1. Germline CDR1 SGHRS, CDR2 YFSETQ. The CDR3 totals 15 residues. The J segment lost 5 bases and the V segment lost 4 bases, leaving 10 bases of the junction unmatched. CDR3 loop: CASSPGQEGGETQYF. The DNA for the CDR3 is TGCGCCAGCAGCCCGGGACAGGAAGGAGGCGAGACCCAGTACTTC. Looking up the rest from reference TRBV5-1 and TRBJ2-5 gives the full variable domain: KAGVTQTPRYLIKTRGQQVTLSCSPISGHRSVSWYQQTPGQGLQFLFEYFSETQRNKGNFPGRFSGRQFSNSRSEMNVSTLELGDSALYLCASSPGQEGGETQYFGPGTRLLVL.

There are a few counts of this clone. V and J are TRBV6-5 and TRBJ2-7; perhaps TRBD2 as D (5 bases). Germline assignment: CDR1 MNHEY and CDR2 SVGAGI. The CDR3 has 15 residues. The ends were cut back, 6 bases at V and 2 bases at J, with 17 bases in the middle. The CDR3: CASSPRGEKPYEQYF. The CDR3 DNA reads TGTGCCAGCAGCCCCCGGGGAGAAAAACCCTACGAGCAGTACTTC.

The chain joins TRBV5-1 to TRBJ2-7, with a weak D call TRBD2 (6 bases). The CDR3 totals 13 residues. The ends were cut back, 0 bases at V and 5 bases at J, with 9 bases in the middle. The germline V gene has CDR1 SGHRS and CDR2 YFSETQ. The CDR3 coding sequence is TGCGCCAGCAGCTTGGAGCGGGCTGACGAGCAGTACTTC. Amino acids: CASSLERADEQYF. Drawing the rest from reference TRBV5-1 and TRBJ2-7, the complete variable domain is KAGVTQTPRYLIKTRGQQVTLSCSPISGHRSVSWYQQTPGQGLQFLFEYFSETQRNKGNFPGRFSGRQFSNSRSEMNVSTLELGDSALYLCASSLERADEQYFGPGTRLTVT.

V usage is TRBV6-5 and J usage is TRBJ2-2; D might be TRBD2 (7 bases). The CDR3 runs 15 residues. The germline V gene has CDR1 MNHEY and CDR2 SVGAGI. Trimming pared 6 bases from V and 4 bases from J, leaving 15 bases between. This CDR3 is CASRDAGAATGELFF. The CDR3 nucleotides are TGTGCCAGCAGAGACGCGGGGGCCGCCACCGGGGAGCTGTTTTTT.

The table lists this clone with a count of one. This chain links TRBV10-3 with TRBJ1-1; 8 bases match TRBD1. This CDR3 is 14 amino acids long. Germline CDR1 ENHRY, CDR2 SYGVKD. With V trimmed by 0 bases and J by 3 bases, 0 bases remained unmatched. CDR3 nucleotides: TGTGCCATCAGTGAGTCGACAGGGGACACTGAAGCTTTCTTT. Translation gives CAISESTGDTEAFF.

The V and J genes are TRBV25-1 and TRBJ1-6; a possible D gene is TRBD1 (6 bases). The CDR3 is made up of 17 amino acids. V was clipped by 3 bases and J by 7 bases, with 19 bases between them. Germline V gives CDR1 MGHDK, CDR2 SYGVNS. CDR3 region: CASSDRGQSGVNSPLHF. CDR3 bases: TGTGCCAGCAGTGACCGCGGACAGTCCGGAGTAAATTCACCCCTCCACTTT. Together with reference TRBV25-1 and TRBJ1-6, the CDR3 gives the full variable domain: EADIYQTPRYLVIGTGKKITLECSQTMGHDKMYWYQQDPGMELHLIHYSYGVNSTEKGDLSSESTVSRIRTEHFPLTLESARPSHTSQYLCASSDRGQSGVNSPLHFGNGTRLTVT.

The chain has TRBV5-6 and TRBJ2-1; D not resolved. CDR3 length: 17 residues. Trimming shortened V by 0 bases and J by 5 bases, and 18 bases separated the two germline ends. Germline-derived CDR1 and CDR2 are SGHDT and YYEEEE. The CDR3 region has the DNA TGTGCCAGCAGCTTGGCAAAGTCCCAACTTCCCCACAATGAGCAGTTCTTC. It encodes CASSLAKSQLPHNEQFF.

J is TRBJ2-1 and V is TRBV2, with 9 bases identical to TRBD2. The CDR3 sequence is 12 residues long. V was pared by 6 bases and J by 6 bases, with 0 bases of the junction left unmatched. CDR1 and CDR2 from the germline V gene are SNHLY and FYNNEI. CDR3 DNA: TGTGCCAGCAGAGCGGGAGGCAATGAGCAGTTCTTC. Translating gives CASRAGGNEQFF.

V and J are TRBV4-1 and TRBJ2-4; 7 bases align to TRBD2. This CDR3 is built from 17 residues. Germline V gene lookup returns CDR1 MGHRA and CDR2 YSYEKL. V lost 5 bases and J lost 4; bases outside the gene matches: 14. The CDR3 bases are TGCGCCAGCAGCTTGCAGGCGGAGGCTAGCGGAAAAAACATTCAGTACTTC. Translation: CASSLQAEASGKNIQYF.

In this sample, this clone turned up a few times. V usage is TRBV18 and J usage is TRBJ1-5, with TRBD1 as a possible D gene (6 bases). V shed 3 bases and J shed 7 bases, with 10 bases lying between them. The CDR3 is 13 residues long. Germline CDR1 KGHSH, CDR2 LQKENI. This CDR3 reads CASSPGTQQPQHF. In DNA, the CDR3 is TGTGCCAGCTCACCGGGGACACAACAGCCCCAGCATTTT.

The CDR3 DNA sequence: TGCGCCAGCAGCCCCGGGACTAGAATTAATGAGCAGTTCTTC. Protein: CASSPGTRINEQFF. The chain links TRBV5-1 to TRBJ2-1; 8 bases match TRBD2. The CDR3 spans 14 residues. Trimming removed 4 bases from V and 7 bases from J; junction bases left unmatched: 7. Germline values: CDR1 SGHRS, CDR2 YFSETQ.

Only a few counts were recorded for this clone. CDR3 DNA: TGTGCCAGCAGCCCGGGACAGGGCGGCGATACGCAGTATTTT. Encoded protein: CASSPGQGGDTQYF. The rearrangement uses TRBV7-3 and TRBJ2-3; 9 nucleotides line up with TRBD1. The ends lost 5 bases at V and 6 bases at J; junction bases unmatched: 6. Germline V gene data show CDR1 as SGHTA and CDR2 as FQGTGA. There are 14 residues in the CDR3.

The chain joins TRBV15 to TRBJ2-7, with D possibly matching TRBD1 (6 bases). The V end was cut by 7 bases, the J end by 0 bases, with 13 bases between. The germline V gene encodes CDR1 LNHNV and CDR2 YYDKDF (reference sequence). The CDR3 extends over 14 amino acids. The CDR3 coding sequence is TGTGCCACCACAAGAGACAGGCTCTCCTACGAGCAGTACTTC. Amino acid sequence: CATTRDRLSYEQYF.

In regard to this clone: Mismatch with germline at one junction end may stem from a read error. This chain uses TRBV7-7 with TRBJ2-5; D might be TRBD1 (7 bases). CDR1 is SSHAT and CDR2 is FNYEAQ in the germline V gene (reference sequence). The CDR3 runs 15 residues. CDR3 region: CASSFGGGYQETQYF. In DNA, the CDR3 is TGTGCTAGCAGCTTTGGAGGGGGCTACCAAGAGACCCAGTACTTC.

The rearrangement links TRBV2 to TRBJ2-5, with 9 bases fitting TRBD1. This CDR3 comprises 14 residues. Trimming at V came to 6 bases and at J to 2 bases, leaving 4 bases not matched to a gene. Germline V CDR1 and CDR2: SNHLY, FYNNEI. The CDR3 protein is CASRGQGWQETQYF. The CDR3 region has the DNA TGTGCCAGCAGAGGACAGGGGTGGCAAGAGACCCAGTACTTC. Based on the CDR3 plus reference TRBV2 and TRBJ2-5, the full variable domain is EPEVTQTPSHQVTQMGQEVILRCVPISNHLYFYWYRQILGQKVEFLVSFYNNEISEKSEIFDDQFSVERPDGSNFTLKIRSTKLEDSAMYFCASRGQGWQETQYFGPGTRLLVL.

This chain uses TRBV5-5 with TRBJ1-1; D gene uncertain. From germline, CDR1 is SGHKS and CDR2 YYEKEE (reference sequence). V shed 2 bases and J shed 3 bases, with 8 bases lying between them. The CDR3 is 13 residues long. This chain's CDR3 is CASSFSGDTEAFF. The CDR3 nucleotides are TGTGCCAGCAGCTTCTCTGGAGACACTGAAGCTTTCTTT.

The rearrangement uses TRBV15 and TRBJ1-4; 10 bases map to TRBD1. The J segment lost 9 bases and the V segment lost 5 bases, leaving 15 bases of the junction unmatched. CDR1 LNHNV and CDR2 YYDKDF come from the germline V gene (reference sequence). This CDR3 comprises 17 residues. DNA of the CDR3: TGTGCCACCAGCTCACAATTACCCGGGACAGGGGTTCAAAAACTGTTTTTT. Translating gives CATSSQLPGTGVQKLFF.

V gene TRBV4-2 combines with J gene TRBJ2-7, with TRBD2 matching over 10 bases. The junction had 11 bases not matched to a gene; V was cut back by 0 bases and J by 0 bases. Germline CDR1 LGHNA, CDR2 YNFKEQ. The CDR3 sequence is 19 residues long. As DNA, the CDR3 is TGTGCCAGCAGCCAAGAAGTCCGGCTAGCGGGAGAGGTCTCCTACGAGCAGTACTTC. This sequence encodes CASSQEVRLAGEVSYEQYF.

The V and J genes are TRBV9 and TRBJ2-1; D is perhaps TRBD2 (6 bases). The CDR3 covers 15 residues. Germline-derived CDR1 and CDR2 are SGDLS and YYNGEE. V was shortened by 4 bases and J by 9 bases, with 20 bases between the two germline ends. The CDR3 here is CASSSTSYVLAEQFF. The CDR3 region has the DNA TGTGCCAGCAGCTCTACTAGCTATGTACTGGCTGAGCAGTTCTTC.

The V call is TRBV10-3, the J call TRBJ2-2, with 12 positions matching TRBD1. There are 19 residues in the CDR3. V gave up 7 bases and J gave up 5 bases; unmatched junction bases: 17. CDR1 is ENHRY and CDR2 is SYGVKD in the germline V gene. CDR3 nucleotides: TGTGCCATCAACAGCAAACCGGGACAGGGGGCTATTCGGACCGGGGAGCTGTTTTTT. Translated: CAINSKPGQGAIRTGELFF.

The chain has TRBV5-1 and TRBJ1-2; maybe TRBD1 (6 bases). This CDR3 has 14 amino acids. V was pared by 1 base and J by 8 bases, with 15 bases between. From germline, CDR1 is SGHRS and CDR2 YFSETQ. This chain's CDR3 is CASSLMAGEGGYTF. CDR3 DNA: TGCGCCAGCAGCTTGATGGCAGGGGAAGGAGGCTACACCTTC.

This chain joins TRBV30 and TRBJ1-3; unclear D gene. Between the trimmed V and J ends, which lost 2 bases and 0 bases, there was a span of 8 bases. Germline CDR1 reads GTSNPN; CDR2 reads SVGIG (reference sequence). There are 14 residues in the CDR3. The CDR3 protein is CAWSLLSSGNTIYF. The CDR3, as DNA: TGTGCCTGGAGTTTACTGAGCTCTGGAAACACCATATATTTT.

The chain has TRBV15 and TRBJ2-7; 11 positions agree with TRBD2. V shed 2 bases, J shed 4 bases, and the junction held 7 bases outside the gene matches. The germline V gene has CDR1 LNHNV and CDR2 YYDKDF (reference sequence). This CDR3 contains 16 residues. The CDR3 sequence: CATSRSRGLAVYEQYF. CDR3 DNA sequence: TGTGCCACCAGCAGAAGCAGGGGACTAGCGGTTTACGAGCAGTACTTC.

The V and J genes are TRBV28 and TRBJ1-1; D is uncertain. The CDR3 is 16 amino acids. Trimming removed 3 bases from V and 1 base from J, with 15 bases in between. The germline V gene has CDR1 MDHEN and CDR2 SYDVKM. The chain's CDR3 is CASSFLWDGGNTEAFF. In DNA, the CDR3 is TGTGCCAGCAGTTTCCTTTGGGATGGAGGGAACACTGAAGCTTTCTTT.

V usage is TRBV19 and J usage is TRBJ1-2; 7 nucleotides match TRBD1. The V segment lost 6 bases and the J segment 1 base; nucleotides outside the gene matches: 11. The germline V gene has CDR1 LNHDA and CDR2 SQIVND (reference sequence). The CDR3 runs 16 residues. The CDR3 bases are TGTGCCAGTAGGCCGGGAACAGGGGCTTTTAACTATGGCTACACCTTC. Translating gives CASRPGTGAFNYGYTF.

The chain carries TRBV5-1 and TRBJ2-7; D is perhaps TRBD1 (5 bases). The V and J ends lost 1 base and 3 bases respectively, with 11 bases between them. CDR1 SGHRS and CDR2 YFSETQ come from the germline V gene. CDR3 length: 14 residues. This chain's CDR3 is CASSLPTANYEQYF. The CDR3, as DNA: TGCGCCAGCAGCTTGCCGACAGCCAACTACGAGCAGTACTTC.